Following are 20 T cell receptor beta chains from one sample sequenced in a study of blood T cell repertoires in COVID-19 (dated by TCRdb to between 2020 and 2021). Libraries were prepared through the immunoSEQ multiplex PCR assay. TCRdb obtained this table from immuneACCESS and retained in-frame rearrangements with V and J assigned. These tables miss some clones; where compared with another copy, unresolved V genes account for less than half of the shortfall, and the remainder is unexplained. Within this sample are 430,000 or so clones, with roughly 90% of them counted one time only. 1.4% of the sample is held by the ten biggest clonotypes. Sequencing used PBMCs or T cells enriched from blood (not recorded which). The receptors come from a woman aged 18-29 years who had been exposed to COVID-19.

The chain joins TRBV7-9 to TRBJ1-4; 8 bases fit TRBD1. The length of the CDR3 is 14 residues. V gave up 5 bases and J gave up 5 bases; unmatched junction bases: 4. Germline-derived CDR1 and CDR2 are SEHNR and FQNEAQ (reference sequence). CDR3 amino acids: CASSDRTGNEKLFF. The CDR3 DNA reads TGTGCCAGCAGCGACCGGACAGGGAATGAAAAACTGTTTTTT.

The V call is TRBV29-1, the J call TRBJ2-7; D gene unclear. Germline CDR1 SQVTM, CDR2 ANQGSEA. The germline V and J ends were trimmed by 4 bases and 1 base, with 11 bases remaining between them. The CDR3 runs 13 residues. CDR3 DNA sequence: TGCAGCGTTGTTTATCACAGTTCCTACGAGCAGTACTTC. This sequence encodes CSVVYHSSYEQYF.

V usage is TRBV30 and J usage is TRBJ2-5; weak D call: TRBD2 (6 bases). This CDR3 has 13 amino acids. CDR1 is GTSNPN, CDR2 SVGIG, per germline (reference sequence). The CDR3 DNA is TGTGCGACACTCCGGGGGAGGTGGGAGACCCAGTACTTC. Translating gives CATLRGRWETQYF.

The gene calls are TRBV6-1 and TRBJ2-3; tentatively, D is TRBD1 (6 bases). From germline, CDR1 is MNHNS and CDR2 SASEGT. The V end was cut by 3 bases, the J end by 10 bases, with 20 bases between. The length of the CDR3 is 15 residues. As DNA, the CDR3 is TGTGCCAGCAGTGACAGGGGCCCCACCCTCGATGCGCAGTATTTT. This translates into CASSDRGPTLDAQYF.

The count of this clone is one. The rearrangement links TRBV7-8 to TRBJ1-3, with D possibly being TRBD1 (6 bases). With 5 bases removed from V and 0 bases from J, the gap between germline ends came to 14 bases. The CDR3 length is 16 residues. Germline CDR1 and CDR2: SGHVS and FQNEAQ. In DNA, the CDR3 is TGTGCCAGCAGCCCCCGCACAGGGAACTCTGGAAACACCATATATTTT. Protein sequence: CASSPRTGNSGNTIYF.

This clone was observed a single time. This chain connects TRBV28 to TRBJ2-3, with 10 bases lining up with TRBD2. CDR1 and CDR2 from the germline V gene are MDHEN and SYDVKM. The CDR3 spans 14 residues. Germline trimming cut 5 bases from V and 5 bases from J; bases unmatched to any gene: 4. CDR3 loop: CASSPSGGKDTQYF. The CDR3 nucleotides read TGTGCCAGCAGTCCTAGCGGGGGAAAAGATACGCAGTATTTT.

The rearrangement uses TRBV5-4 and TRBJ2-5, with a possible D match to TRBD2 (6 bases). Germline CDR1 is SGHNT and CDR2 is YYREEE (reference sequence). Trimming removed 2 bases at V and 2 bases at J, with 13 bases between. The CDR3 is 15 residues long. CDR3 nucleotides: TGTGCCAGCAGCTTCCGACGGGAGTGGCAAGAGACCCAGTACTTC. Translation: CASSFRREWQETQYF.

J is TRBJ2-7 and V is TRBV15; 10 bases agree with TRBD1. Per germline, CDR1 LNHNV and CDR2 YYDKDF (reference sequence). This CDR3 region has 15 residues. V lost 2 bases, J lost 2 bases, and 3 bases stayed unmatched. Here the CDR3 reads CATSRTDRGAYEQYF. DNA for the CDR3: TGTGCCACCAGCAGAACGGACAGGGGGGCCTACGAGCAGTACTTC. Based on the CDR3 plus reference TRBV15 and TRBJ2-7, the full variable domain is DAMVIQNPRYQVTQFGKPVTLSCSQTLNHNVMYWYQQKSSQAPKLLFHYYDKDFNNEADTPDNFQSRRPNTSFCFLDIRSPGLGDTAMYLCATSRTDRGAYEQYFGPGTRLTVT.

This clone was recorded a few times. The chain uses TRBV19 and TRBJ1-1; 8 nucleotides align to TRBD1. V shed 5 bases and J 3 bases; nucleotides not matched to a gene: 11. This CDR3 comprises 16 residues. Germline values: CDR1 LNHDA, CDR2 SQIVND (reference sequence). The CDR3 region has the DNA TGTGCCAGTAGTCCCCGGACAGGGAGGGGTCACACTGAAGCTTTCTTT. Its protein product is CASSPRTGRGHTEAFF.

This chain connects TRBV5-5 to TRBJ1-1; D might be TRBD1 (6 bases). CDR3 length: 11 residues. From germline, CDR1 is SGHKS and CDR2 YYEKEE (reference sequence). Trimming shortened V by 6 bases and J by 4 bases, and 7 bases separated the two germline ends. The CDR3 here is CASMGATEAFF. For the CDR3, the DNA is TGTGCCAGCATGGGGGCCACTGAAGCTTTCTTT.

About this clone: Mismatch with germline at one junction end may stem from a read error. CDR3 sequence: CASGLGLAGAYNEQFF. Here the CDR3 DNA reads TGTGCCAGCGGTTTGGGTCTAGCGGGAGCCTACAATGAGCAGTTCTTC. The chain employs TRBV28 and TRBJ2-1; 10 bases are shared with TRBD2. The CDR3 consists of 16 residues. Germline V CDR1 and CDR2: MDHEN, SYDVKM.

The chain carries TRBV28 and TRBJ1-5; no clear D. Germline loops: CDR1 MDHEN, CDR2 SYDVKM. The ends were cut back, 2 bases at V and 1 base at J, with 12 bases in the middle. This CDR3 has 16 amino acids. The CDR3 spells CASSLSGLGSNQPQHF. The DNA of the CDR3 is TGTGCCAGCAGTTTAAGCGGACTCGGGAGCAATCAGCCCCAGCATTTT. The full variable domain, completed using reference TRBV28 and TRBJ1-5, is DVKVTQSSRYLVKRTGEKVFLECVQDMDHENMFWYRQDPGLGLRLIYFSYDVKMKEKGDIPEGYSVSREKKERFSLILESASTNQTSMYLCASSLSGLGSNQPQHFGDGTRLSIL.

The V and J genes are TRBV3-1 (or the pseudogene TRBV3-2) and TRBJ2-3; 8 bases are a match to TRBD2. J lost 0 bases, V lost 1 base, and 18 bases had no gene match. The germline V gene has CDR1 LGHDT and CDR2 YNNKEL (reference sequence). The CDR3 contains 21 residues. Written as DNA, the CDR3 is TGTGCCAGCAGCCAAGGGGGGTTAGCGGGGTTCCTCAAAACTAGCACAGATACGCAGTATTTT. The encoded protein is CASSQGGLAGFLKTSTDTQYF.

The CDR3 DNA reads as TGTGCCAGCACCGAGCGGGGCGGTTGGGAGACCCAGTACTTC. Translation: CASTERGGWETQYF. V usage is TRBV11-2 and J usage is TRBJ2-5; 7 positions agree with TRBD2. Unmatched junction bases numbered 10, after V lost 7 bases and J lost 5 bases. Per the germline V gene, CDR1 is SGHAT and CDR2 is FQNNGV. The CDR3 runs to 14 residues.

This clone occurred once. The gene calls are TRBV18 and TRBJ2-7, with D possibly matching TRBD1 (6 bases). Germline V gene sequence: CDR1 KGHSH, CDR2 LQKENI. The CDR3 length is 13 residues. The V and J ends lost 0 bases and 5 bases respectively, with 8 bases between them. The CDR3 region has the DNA TGTGCCAGCTCACCACCGTCAGGGGACGAGCAGTACTTC. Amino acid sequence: CASSPPSGDEQYF.

The CDR3 DNA reads as TGTGCCAGCACCCCTTCCGACTGGGACGAGCAGTACTTC. Protein sequence: CASTPSDWDEQYF. V is TRBV28 and J is TRBJ2-7; the D is unclear. The germline V gene encodes CDR1 MDHEN and CDR2 SYDVKM. The CDR3 covers 13 residues. The V and J ends lost 7 bases and 5 bases respectively, with 15 bases between them.

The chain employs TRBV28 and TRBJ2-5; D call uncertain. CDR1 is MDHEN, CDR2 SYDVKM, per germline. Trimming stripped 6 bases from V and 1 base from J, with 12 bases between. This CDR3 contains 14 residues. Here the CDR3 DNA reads TGTGCCAGCAGGGAGACGCCCCGCCAAGAGACCCAGTACTTC. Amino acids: CASRETPRQETQYF.

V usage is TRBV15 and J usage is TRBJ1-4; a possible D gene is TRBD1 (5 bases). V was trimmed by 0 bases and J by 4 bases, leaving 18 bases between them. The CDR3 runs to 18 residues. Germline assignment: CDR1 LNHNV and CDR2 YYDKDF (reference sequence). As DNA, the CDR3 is TGTGCCACCAGCAGAGACAAAGTTAGGGGTAGGGGTAATGAAAAACTGTTTTTT. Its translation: CATSRDKVRGRGNEKLFF.

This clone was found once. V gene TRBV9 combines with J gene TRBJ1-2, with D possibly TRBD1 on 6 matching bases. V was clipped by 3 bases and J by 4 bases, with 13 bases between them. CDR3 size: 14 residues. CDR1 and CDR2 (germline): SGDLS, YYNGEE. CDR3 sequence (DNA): TGTGCCAGCAGCGAACAGGGTTACGGCTATGGCTACACCTTC. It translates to CASSEQGYGYGYTF.

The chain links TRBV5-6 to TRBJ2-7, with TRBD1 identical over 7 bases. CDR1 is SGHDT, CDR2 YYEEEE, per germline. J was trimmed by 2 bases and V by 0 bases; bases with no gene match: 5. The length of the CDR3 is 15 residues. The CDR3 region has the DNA TGTGCCAGCAGCTTGGTAGGGGGCCGCACCTACGAGCAGTACTTC. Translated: CASSLVGGRTYEQYF. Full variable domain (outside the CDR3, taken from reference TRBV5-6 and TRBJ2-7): DAGVTQSPTHLIKTRGQQVTLRCSPKSGHDTVSWYQQALGQGPQFIFQYYEEEERQRGNFPDRFSGHQFPNYSSELNVNALLLGDSALYLCASSLVGGRTYEQYFGPGTRLTVT.